These T cell receptor beta chains were read from a single sample in a study of T cells after yellow fever vaccination. TCRdb re-analysed the 5' RACE reads in MiXCR, keeping a single row per CDR3 protein. The sample consists of 450,000 to 550,000 distinct CDR3 sequences, 21% of them appearing once. Sequencing used PBMCs, obtained roughly 20 days after the first yellow fever vaccination. The receptors come from a man aged 18 to 29 who received the YFV17D yellow fever vaccine. The CDR3 runs from the conserved cysteine through the conserved F or W. Fields, in order: V gene, D gene, J gene, clone size, CDR3 protein, CDR3 DNA. D genes are given only for firm matches. Size values are once, few and many counts, or a class for expanded clones, and some rows have none.

V gene: TRBV6-2/TRBV6-3
D gene: .
J gene: TRBJ2-3
clone size: .
CDR3 protein: CASRPRDGGFRADTQYF
CDR3 DNA: TGTGCCAGCAGACCCCGGGACGGCGGATTTAGGGCAGATACGCAGTATTTT

V gene: TRBV4-3
D gene: .
J gene: TRBJ2-1
clone size: .
CDR3 protein: CASSQRGVAANEQFF
CDR3 DNA: TGCGCCAGCAGCCAAAGGGGGGTAGCGGCCAATGAGCAGTTCTTC

V gene: TRBV3-1
D gene: .
J gene: TRBJ1-1
clone size: few
CDR3 protein: CASSPFGVTEAFF
CDR3 DNA: TGTGCCAGCAGCCCCTTCGGGGTCACTGAAGCTTTCTTT

V gene: TRBV6-1
D gene: .
J gene: TRBJ1-3
clone size: few
CDR3 protein: CASSVHGGCGNTIYF
CDR3 DNA: TGTGCCAGCAGTGTCCACGGGGGTTGTGGAAACACCATATATTTT

V gene: TRBV7-6
D gene: .
J gene: TRBJ2-1
clone size: once
CDR3 protein: CASSLASGPYNEQFF
CDR3 DNA: TGTGCCAGCAGCTTAGCTAGCGGACCCTACAATGAGCAGTTCTTC

V gene: TRBV7-8
D gene: TRBD1
J gene: TRBJ1-6
clone size: .
CDR3 protein: CASSKGQSLHF
CDR3 DNA: TGTGCCAGCAGCAAGGGACAGTCCCTCCACTTT

V gene: TRBV4-1
D gene: .
J gene: TRBJ1-2
clone size: .
CDR3 protein: CASSPQPGDYGYTF
CDR3 DNA: TGCGCCAGCAGCCCCCAGCCCGGTGACTATGGCTACACCTTC

V gene: TRBV29-1
D gene: TRBD1
J gene: TRBJ2-1
clone size: few
CDR3 protein: CSVLGQGALAPSEQFF
CDR3 DNA: TGCAGCGTCCTGGGACAGGGGGCTTTGGCCCCTAGTGAGCAGTTCTTC

V gene: TRBV11-3
D gene: .
J gene: TRBJ2-2
clone size: few
CDR3 protein: CASSGRTTGELFF
CDR3 DNA: TGTGCCAGCAGCGGACGGACAACCGGGGAGCTGTTTTTT

V gene: TRBV5-5
D gene: .
J gene: TRBJ2-3
clone size: .
CDR3 protein: CASTPWGDTDTQYF
CDR3 DNA: TGTGCCAGCACCCCATGGGGGGACACAGATACGCAGTATTTT

V gene: TRBV12-5
D gene: TRBD2
J gene: TRBJ2-1
clone size: few
CDR3 protein: CASGLVSETSGGYNEQFF
CDR3 DNA: TGTGCTAGTGGTTTGGTCTCCGAGACTAGCGGGGGTTACAATGAGCAGTTCTTC

V gene: TRBV14
D gene: .
J gene: TRBJ1-6
clone size: .
CDR3 protein: CASSQVLGGSPLHF
CDR3 DNA: TGTGCCAGCAGCCAAGTTTTAGGGGGATCACCCCTCCACTTT